Described below is a single T cell receptor beta chain sequence and its context. What it binds is not known. This CDR3 region has 17 residues. The V and J ends lost 7 bases and 5 bases respectively, with 28 bases between them. Germline loops: CDR1 SQVTM, CDR2 ANQGSEA. PCR was performed using 60 Vbeta and 13 Jbeta primers. Only in-frame clones appear in the TCRdb table, and some are missing; sequencing was by immunoSEQ multiplex PCR. The sample includes 90,000 to 150,000 clones, about 78% of them seen just once. This specimen comes from a study of cytomegalovirus exposure and HLA in healthy donors. Findings and caveats of the study: In most subjects, TCR beta sequences reportedly gave accurate predictions of HLA-A and HLA-B alleles. The study carried out a later analysis of TCR beta sequences. It associated approximately 16,000 of them with specific HLA alleles at a false discovery rate of 0.05. When a later analysis was performed, an Asian-associated ancestry cluster reportedly had fewer N-insertions than the 666-donor mean.

The sequenced material came from PBMCs. This receptor was taken from a woman aged 40 to 50 in good health and CMV-seropositive. The chain employs TRBV29-1 and TRBJ2-3; D is perhaps TRBD1 (6 bases). CDR3 amino acids: CSAGHPRQAMGRDTQYF. The CDR3 DNA is TGCAGCGCCGGACATCCACGACAGGCCATGGGGCGAGATACGCAGTATTTT.